The rows below give T cell receptor beta chains drawn from one sample of a study of beta chain features in type 1 diabetes. Sequencing was performed with immunoSEQ multiplex PCR; in TCRdb, only in-frame clones are kept and a portion is missing. Of 630,000 or so clones listed, over 13% are singletons. The source material was naive CD4+ T cells from blood. These receptors were taken from a young man with type 1 diabetes. Each CDR3 is given with its conserved first and last residue. D genes are given only for firm matches. Rows give clone size only sometimes, using once, few, many, or a class for an expanded clone.

d_call j_call v_call clone_size cdr3_nt cdr3_aa
NA TRBJ2-7 TRBV5-6 NA TGTGCCAGCAGCCCCTCGGTAGCGCGAGGGAACGAGCAGTACTTC CASSPSVARGNEQYF
NA TRBJ2-5 TRBV21-1 NA TGTGCCAGCAGCAAAGGGGACGACAGGGCTAGCAAAGAGACCCAGTACTTC CASSKGDDRASKETQYF
TRBD2 TRBJ2-7 TRBV7-9 few TGTGCCAGCAGCTTAATTCGGGGGGGCTCCTACGAGCAGTACTTC CASSLIRGGSYEQYF
NA TRBJ2-7 TRBV7-9 NA TGTGCCAGCAGCTCAACTACCGGGACTTCCTACGAGCAGTACTTC CASSSTTGTSYEQYF
NA TRBJ2-3 TRBV7-3 few TGTGCCAGCAGCGGAGAGGCTAGCACAGATACGCAGTATTTT CASSGEASTDTQYF
NA TRBJ1-1 TRBV29-1 few TGCAGCGTTGAAGTGGGGGTTCTGGGCGTTGGGGCTTTCTTT CSVEVGVLGVGAFF
NA TRBJ1-1 TRBV6-6 NA TGTGCCAGCAGCGAACCTTACGTGAACACTGAAGCTTTCTTT CASSEPYVNTEAFF
TRBD1 TRBJ1-2 TRBV23-1 NA TGCGCCAGCAGTCAATTTAACGGCTGTGGGACAGTTTGTGGCTACACCTTC CASSQFNGCGTVCGYTF
NA TRBJ2-3 TRBV14 few TGTGCCAGCAGCCCCAGGTCTGCTACGCAGTATTTT CASSPRSATQYF
NA TRBJ1-5 TRBV6-5 NA TGTGCCAGCAGTTTGGGAGGTAGTCAGCCCCAGCATTTT CASSLGGSQPQHF
NA TRBJ1-2 TRBV19 NA TGTGCCAGTATGGAGGATCCCCGGGATGGCTACACCTTC CASMEDPRDGYTF
NA TRBJ2-3 TRBV6-5 NA TGTGCCAGCAGTTACCTGACCCGCACAGATACGCAGTATTTT CASSYLTRTDTQYF
NA TRBJ2-2 TRBV10-3 NA TGTGCCATCAGTGAGGGACCGAACACCGGGGAGCTGTTTTTT CAISEGPNTGELFF
NA TRBJ2-2 TRBV7-9 NA TGTGCCAGCAGCCTCCGAGCTGGGACCGCGAACACCGGGGAGCTGTTTTTT CASSLRAGTANTGELFF
TRBD1 TRBJ2-5 TRBV7-9 NA TGTGCCAGCACGCAGGGGGCGTGGGAGACCCAGTACTTC CASTQGAWETQYF
NA TRBJ1-5 TRBV30 few TGTGCCTGGGACAAGGGGGGGAATCAGCCCCAGCATTTT CAWDKGGNQPQHF
TRBD1 TRBJ1-4 TRBV5-1 NA TGCGCCAGCAGCTTGTCCCCGGGGCAGGGGGTTAATGAAAAACTGTTTTTT CASSLSPGQGVNEKLFF
NA TRBJ1-1 TRBV6-1 few TGTGCCAGCAGTGATCTAAGGACAGCTTTCTTT CASSDLRTAFF
NA TRBJ2-5 TRBV19 NA TGTGCCAGTAGTATTGGCCGTGGAGGAGGGGAGACCCAGTACTTC CASSIGRGGGETQYF
NA TRBJ2-3 TRBV9 NA TGTGCCAGCAGCGGAGGGGGGGCGAAAGATACGCAGTATTTT CASSGGGAKDTQYF
NA TRBJ1-2 TRBV5-1 NA TGCGCCAGCAGCATCCAGCCGGTGGAGAGCTATGGCTACACCTTC CASSIQPVESYGYTF
NA TRBJ2-3 TRBV29-1 few TGCAGCGAAGGGGGGCCCCCCCTGAATACGCAGTATTTT CSEGGPPLNTQYF
TRBD1 TRBJ1-6 TRBV14 NA TGTGCCAGCAGCCAAGCGACAGGGTACAATTCACCCCTCCACTTT CASSQATGYNSPLHF
TRBD2 TRBJ2-4 TRBV28 NA TGTGCCAGCAGTTTACTAGCGCGGGAGGGGAACATTCAGTACTTC CASSLLAREGNIQYF
TRBD2 TRBJ2-1 TRBV2 few TGTGCCAGCAGCCCGACTAGCGGGGGCAACAATGAGCAGTTCTTC CASSPTSGGNNEQFF
TRBD2 TRBJ2-7 TRBV28 few TGTGCCAGCAGTTCCTCTGCCGGGACTAGCGGGGCCGCGGGACAGTACTTC CASSSSAGTSGAAGQYF
TRBD2 TRBJ2-3 TRBV5-1 NA TGCGCCAGCAGGAGTTTAGCGGGAGGCCCCACAGATACGCAGTATTTT CASRSLAGGPTDTQYF
NA TRBJ1-2 TRBV30 NA TGTGCCTCGAAAGCGTGGGAAAGTGGCTCTGGCTACACCTTC CASKAWESGSGYTF
NA TRBJ2-1 TRBV5-1 few TGCGCCAGCAGCTGGGGGCGACAGAAGGTTGAGCAGTTCTTC CASSWGRQKVEQFF
NA TRBJ1-5 TRBV13 NA TGTGCCAGCAGCGTGGCAGCTGTTCAGCCCCAGCATTTT CASSVAAVQPQHF
NA TRBJ1-1 TRBV30 NA TGTGCCTGGAGTGTCGTCGGATCCCGCGAAGCTTTCTTT CAWSVVGSREAFF
NA TRBJ2-1 TRBV4-3 few TGCGCCAGCAGCCAAGATTGGGCGCAAGAGCAGTTCTTC CASSQDWAQEQFF
TRBD2 TRBJ2-3 TRBV6-5 few TGTGCCAGCACCCCACTAGCGCCCCGGGGTACGCAGTATTTT CASTPLAPRGTQYF
NA TRBJ1-4 TRBV30 few TGTGCCTGCCGCACCGGGACAACCAGCGAAAAACTGTTTTTT CACRTGTTSEKLFF
TRBD2 TRBJ2-7 TRBV18 NA TGTGCCAGCTCACCGGAAGGACTAGCGGGAGGCTACGAGCAGTACTTC CASSPEGLAGGYEQYF
TRBD1 TRBJ2-7 TRBV29-1 few TGCAGCGTCGAGGACAGGGGGCTCTCCTACGAGCAGTACTTC CSVEDRGLSYEQYF
NA TRBJ2-5 TRBV25-1 NA TGTGCCAGCAACTTCCGGGGGTACCAGTACTTC CASNFRGYQYF
NA TRBJ1-2 TRBV9 few TGTGCCAGCAGCGTCCAGGGCATTGGCTACACCTTC CASSVQGIGYTF
NA TRBJ1-2 TRBV28 NA TGTGCCAGCAGTTTGGTCAGGGTGGGCTACACCTTC CASSLVRVGYTF
NA TRBJ2-5 TRBV29-1 NA TGCAGCGTGGGCGGACAGGAGGGAGAGCAGTACTTC CSVGGQEGEQYF
TRBD1 TRBJ1-1 TRBV28 NA TGTGCCAGCCTTCGGGCGGGACAGGGGAACACTGAAGCTTTCTTT CASLRAGQGNTEAFF
NA TRBJ2-2 TRBV5-1 NA TGCGCCAGCGCGAACACCGGGGAGCTGTTTTTT CASANTGELFF
NA TRBJ2-7 TRBV27 NA TGTGCCAGCAGTTCTTACCCCCCGGAAAGGGGGAACGAGCAGTACTTC CASSSYPPERGNEQYF
NA TRBJ2-2 TRBV30 NA TGTGCCTGGAGTGGAGTGAAAGTAACGAACACCGGGGAGCTGTTTTTT CAWSGVKVTNTGELFF
NA TRBJ1-5 TRBV7-8 NA TGTGCCAGCAGCTTGCAGGGTCCTTATAGCAATCAGCCCCAGCATTTT CASSLQGPYSNQPQHF
NA TRBJ2-5 TRBV27 NA TGTGCCAGCAGTTCGGGAAACTGGCACCAAGAGACCCAGTACTTC CASSSGNWHQETQYF